These 5 T cell receptor beta chains were all obtained from the same sample, sequenced in a study of blood T cell repertoires in COVID-19. Method: immunoSEQ multiplex PCR; TCRdb's copy keeps in-frame clones and lacks some. The sample carries a few hundred thousand clones, 70% to 90% recorded once. The sequenced sample was PBMCs or T cells enriched from blood (not recorded which). The receptors were gathered from a woman between 45 and 60 years old who had recovered from COVID-19.

The chain employs TRBV5-4 and TRBJ2-1, with 11 bases matching TRBD1. V lost 4 bases and J lost 6; bases outside the gene matches: 9. Germline CDR1 reads SGHNT; CDR2 reads YYREEE (reference sequence). CDR3 length equals 16 residues. The chain's CDR3 is CASSTPGTGGGNEQFF. CDR3 in DNA: TGTGCCAGCAGCACACCCGGGACAGGGGGGGGCAATGAGCAGTTCTTC.

This clone was detected only a few times. The CDR3: CASRDGRGDYGYTF. The DNA for the CDR3 is TGTGCCAGCAGAGACGGACGGGGTGACTATGGCTACACCTTC. The rearrangement uses TRBV2 and TRBJ1-2; D ambiguous. CDR3 length: 14 residues. Trimming took off 6 bases at V and 3 bases at J, with 14 bases between the two ends. Germline CDR1 and CDR2: SNHLY and FYNNEI.

This chain uses TRBV10-3 with TRBJ1-1, with D uncertain. In germline, CDR1 is ENHRY, CDR2 SYGVKD. The CDR3 covers 12 residues. V lost 8 bases, J lost 7 bases, and 14 bases lay in between. The CDR3 sequence is CAIGRLTYEAFF. CDR3 nucleotides: TGTGCCATCGGAAGGTTGACTTATGAAGCTTTCTTT.

The chain has TRBV9 and TRBJ2-2, with TRBD2 matching over 8 bases. CDR3 length: 15 amino acids. V lost 1 base and J lost 5; bases outside the gene matches: 4. The germline V gene has CDR1 SGDLS and CDR2 YYNGEE. The CDR3 nucleotides read TGTGCCAGCAGCGTATCCATAGCGGGAACCGGGGAGCTGTTTTTT. Translated: CASSVSIAGTGELFF.

V gene TRBV3-1 (or the pseudogene TRBV3-2) combines with J gene TRBJ2-2; maybe TRBD2 (5 bases). Trimming removed 0 bases from V and 3 bases from J, with 11 bases in between. Germline CDR1 is LGHDT and CDR2 is YNNKEL (reference sequence). The CDR3 loop spans 16 amino acids. In nucleotides, the CDR3 is TGTGCCAGCAGCCAAGACTGGGAGTTCGACACCGGGGAGCTGTTTTTT. Translating gives CASSQDWEFDTGELFF.